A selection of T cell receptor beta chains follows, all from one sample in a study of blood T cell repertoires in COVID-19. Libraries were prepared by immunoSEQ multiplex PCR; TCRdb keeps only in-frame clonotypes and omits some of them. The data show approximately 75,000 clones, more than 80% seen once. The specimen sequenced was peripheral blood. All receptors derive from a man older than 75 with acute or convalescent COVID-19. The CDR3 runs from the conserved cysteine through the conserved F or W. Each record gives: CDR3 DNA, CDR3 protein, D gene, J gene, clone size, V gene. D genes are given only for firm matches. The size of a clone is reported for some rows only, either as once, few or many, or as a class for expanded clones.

cdr3_nt: TGTGCCAGCAGCCTTCTCTCCTACGAGCAGTACTTC; cdr3_aa: CASSLLSYEQYF; d_call: NA; j_call: TRBJ2-7; clone_size: NA; v_call: TRBV3-1/TRBV3-2
cdr3_nt: TGCGCCAGCAGCGAGGGACTAGCGGGGGGGCTCGAGCAGTACTTC; cdr3_aa: CASSEGLAGGLEQYF; d_call: TRBD2; j_call: TRBJ2-7; clone_size: NA; v_call: TRBV5-1
cdr3_nt: TGTGCCATCATAGAGACAGGGGGCTACGACGAGCAGTACTTC; cdr3_aa: CAIIETGGYDEQYF; d_call: TRBD1; j_call: TRBJ2-7; clone_size: NA; v_call: TRBV10-3
cdr3_nt: TGTGCCAGCAGTTTCCCCGCAGGGCGTTTTGCCCTCCACTTT; cdr3_aa: CASSFPAGRFALHF; d_call: NA; j_call: TRBJ1-6; clone_size: few; v_call: TRBV28
cdr3_nt: TGTGCCAGCAGTAGGACACCCTCCTACAATGAGCAATTCTTC; cdr3_aa: CASSRTPSYNEQFF; d_call: NA; j_call: TRBJ2-1; clone_size: NA; v_call: TRBV27
cdr3_nt: TGTGCCAGCGCTAAGAGACAGGGGGGCGAGCAGTACTTC; cdr3_aa: CASAKRQGGEQYF; d_call: TRBD1; j_call: TRBJ2-7; clone_size: NA; v_call: TRBV5-6
cdr3_nt: TGTGCCAGCAGTGACTCGGGAATTTCAGGGGCGGGTCAGCCCCAGCATTTT; cdr3_aa: CASSDSGISGAGQPQHF; d_call: NA; j_call: TRBJ1-5; clone_size: NA; v_call: TRBV6-4
cdr3_nt: TGTGCCACCTCGGGGGAGAGTGAGACCCAGTACTTC; cdr3_aa: CATSGESETQYF; d_call: NA; j_call: TRBJ2-5; clone_size: few; v_call: TRBV19
cdr3_nt: TGTGCCAGTAGTACCCCGGGACAGGGAGGAACCGGGGAGCTGTTTTTT; cdr3_aa: CASSTPGQGGTGELFF; d_call: TRBD1; j_call: TRBJ2-2; clone_size: few; v_call: TRBV19
cdr3_nt: TGTGCCATCAGGACCTCGACAGGGCCGAACTATGGCTACACCTTC; cdr3_aa: CAIRTSTGPNYGYTF; d_call: TRBD1; j_call: TRBJ1-2; clone_size: NA; v_call: TRBV10-3
cdr3_nt: TGTGCCAGCAGCTTAGCGGGACAGGCCTATGGCTACACCTTC; cdr3_aa: CASSLAGQAYGYTF; d_call: TRBD1; j_call: TRBJ1-2; clone_size: NA; v_call: TRBV7-9
cdr3_nt: TGCGCCAGCAGCTTGGCTTATGGGACTACAGGAAACACCATATATTTT; cdr3_aa: CASSLAYGTTGNTIYF; d_call: NA; j_call: TRBJ1-3; clone_size: NA; v_call: TRBV5-1
cdr3_nt: TGTGCCAGCAGCTTGGACGTGGGACAGGGAAGGGAGACCCAGTACTTC; cdr3_aa: CASSLDVGQGRETQYF; d_call: TRBD1; j_call: TRBJ2-5; clone_size: NA; v_call: TRBV5-4
cdr3_nt: TGCGCCAGCAGCTTACATGGGGAGATGGACACTGAAGCTTTCTTT; cdr3_aa: CASSLHGEMDTEAFF; d_call: NA; j_call: TRBJ1-1; clone_size: NA; v_call: TRBV5-1
cdr3_nt: TGTGCCAGCAGCTTAGCGACGAAGGACTGGCGCGAGACCCAGTACTTC; cdr3_aa: CASSLATKDWRETQYF; d_call: NA; j_call: TRBJ2-5; clone_size: NA; v_call: TRBV7-9
cdr3_nt: TGTGCCAGCAGCTTAGACAGGGCCTACGAGCAGTACTTC; cdr3_aa: CASSLDRAYEQYF; d_call: TRBD1; j_call: TRBJ2-7; clone_size: NA; v_call: TRBV7-3
cdr3_nt: TGCGCCAGCAGTGAGATCCGGGGCGGGAGTCTTTACGAGCAGTACTTC; cdr3_aa: CASSEIRGGSLYEQYF; d_call: TRBD2; j_call: TRBJ2-7; clone_size: NA; v_call: TRBV10-1
cdr3_nt: TGTGCCAGCAGCCAAGAGAACAGGGGGCTGTCTGGAAACACCATATATTTT; cdr3_aa: CASSQENRGLSGNTIYF; d_call: TRBD1; j_call: TRBJ1-3; clone_size: NA; v_call: TRBV3-1/TRBV3-2
cdr3_nt: TGCGCCAGCAGCTTGGTGACTAGCGGGACTGCCGAGCAGTACTTC; cdr3_aa: CASSLVTSGTAEQYF; d_call: TRBD2; j_call: TRBJ2-7; clone_size: NA; v_call: TRBV5-1
cdr3_nt: TGCAGTGCTAGTTTACCTAGCACAGATGCGCAGTATTTT; cdr3_aa: CSASLPSTDAQYF; d_call: NA; j_call: TRBJ2-3; clone_size: NA; v_call: TRBV20-1
cdr3_nt: TGTGCCAGCAGCCAAGTAGGCTGGGAGATCGGGCAGTATTTT; cdr3_aa: CASSQVGWEIGQYF; d_call: NA; j_call: TRBJ2-3; clone_size: NA; v_call: TRBV3-1/TRBV3-2
cdr3_nt: TGTGCCAGCAGCTTAGGGCGGACTAGCGGATACCAAGAGACCCAGTACTTC; cdr3_aa: CASSLGRTSGYQETQYF; d_call: TRBD2; j_call: TRBJ2-5; clone_size: NA; v_call: TRBV7-2
cdr3_nt: TGTGCCAGCAGCTTCCTCGGACAGGGGCTGAACACCGGGGAGCTGTTTTTT; cdr3_aa: CASSFLGQGLNTGELFF; d_call: TRBD1; j_call: TRBJ2-2; clone_size: few; v_call: TRBV7-8
cdr3_nt: TGTGCCAGCAGCTCCTTTTTAGTAGCGGGGACCACCTACAATGAGCAGTTCTTC; cdr3_aa: CASSSFLVAGTTYNEQFF; d_call: TRBD2; j_call: TRBJ2-1; clone_size: NA; v_call: TRBV28
cdr3_nt: TGTGCCAGCAGTTTTCACAGGAATATAGGAAGAAATCAGCCCCAGCATTTT; cdr3_aa: CASSFHRNIGRNQPQHF; d_call: NA; j_call: TRBJ1-5; clone_size: NA; v_call: TRBV28
cdr3_nt: TGCGCCAGCAGCTTGGGGGCTGACAGGGGAGCTGGTTATGGCTACACCTTC; cdr3_aa: CASSLGADRGAGYGYTF; d_call: TRBD1; j_call: TRBJ1-2; clone_size: NA; v_call: TRBV5-1
cdr3_nt: TGCGCCAGCAGCTACGGTCTCGGTCTTGCGAACACTGAAGCTTTCTTT; cdr3_aa: CASSYGLGLANTEAFF; d_call: NA; j_call: TRBJ1-1; clone_size: NA; v_call: TRBV5-1
cdr3_nt: TGTGCCAGCAGAATTTCCTTCGCGGCAGATACGCAGTATTTT; cdr3_aa: CASRISFAADTQYF; d_call: NA; j_call: TRBJ2-3; clone_size: NA; v_call: TRBV6-4
cdr3_nt: TGTGCCAGCTCACCGGCCGGGACTAGCGGGGGATACGAGCAGTACTTC; cdr3_aa: CASSPAGTSGGYEQYF; d_call: TRBD2; j_call: TRBJ2-7; clone_size: NA; v_call: TRBV18
cdr3_nt: TGTGCCAGCAGCTTACAGGGTATTGGTGAAGCTTTCTTT; cdr3_aa: CASSLQGIGEAFF; d_call: NA; j_call: TRBJ1-1; clone_size: NA; v_call: TRBV14
cdr3_nt: TGTGCCAGCAGTTTCGGAGTTCCGGAGGAGCTGTTTTTT; cdr3_aa: CASSFGVPEELFF; d_call: NA; j_call: TRBJ2-2; clone_size: NA; v_call: TRBV12-3/TRBV12-4
cdr3_nt: TGTGCCAGCAGGCCTCACGAGGATAACGAGCAGTACTTC; cdr3_aa: CASRPHEDNEQYF; d_call: NA; j_call: TRBJ2-7; clone_size: NA; v_call: TRBV27
cdr3_nt: TGTGCCAGCAGCTCAGCGGGGGGCGGGAGAACCGGGGAGCTGTTTTTT; cdr3_aa: CASSSAGGGRTGELFF; d_call: TRBD2; j_call: TRBJ2-2; clone_size: NA; v_call: TRBV5-4
cdr3_nt: TGCGCCAGCAGCCAAGGGGCCGGACTACCAGATACGCAGTATTTT; cdr3_aa: CASSQGAGLPDTQYF; d_call: NA; j_call: TRBJ2-3; clone_size: NA; v_call: TRBV4-3
cdr3_nt: TGTGCCAGCAGCTTCGTAGCGGGGGATTACAATGAGCAGTTCTTC; cdr3_aa: CASSFVAGDYNEQFF; d_call: TRBD2; j_call: TRBJ2-1; clone_size: NA; v_call: TRBV5-4
cdr3_nt: TGTGCCAGCACCGCTTGGGGCGGGATCGCGGACTTC; cdr3_aa: CASTAWGGIADF; d_call: NA; j_call: TRBJ2-7; clone_size: NA; v_call: TRBV2
cdr3_nt: TGTGCCATCAGTGATGGGACAGGAATCGAGAACACTGAAGCTTTCTTT; cdr3_aa: CAISDGTGIENTEAFF; d_call: TRBD1; j_call: TRBJ1-1; clone_size: NA; v_call: TRBV10-3
cdr3_nt: TGTGCCAGCAGTGCCGACTCGTTTTATGGCTACACCTTC; cdr3_aa: CASSADSFYGYTF; d_call: NA; j_call: TRBJ1-2; clone_size: once; v_call: TRBV2
cdr3_nt: TGTGCCAGCTCACCATCTTCGGGGGGGCAAACAGATACGCAGTATTTT; cdr3_aa: CASSPSSGGQTDTQYF; d_call: TRBD2; j_call: TRBJ2-3; clone_size: once; v_call: TRBV18
cdr3_nt: TGTGCCAGCAGTGACAGGGTTACGGGCTATGGCTACACCTTC; cdr3_aa: CASSDRVTGYGYTF; d_call: NA; j_call: TRBJ1-2; clone_size: NA; v_call: TRBV6-1
cdr3_nt: TGTGCCAGCAGCTTATTTGGCGGACAGGCTGGTCAGCCCCAGCATTTT; cdr3_aa: CASSLFGGQAGQPQHF; d_call: TRBD1; j_call: TRBJ1-5; clone_size: NA; v_call: TRBV7-6
cdr3_nt: TGTGCCAGCAGCTTGGATCAGGGAGGTGGACGGGGCAATCAGCCCCAGCATTTT; cdr3_aa: CASSLDQGGGRGNQPQHF; d_call: NA; j_call: TRBJ1-5; clone_size: few; v_call: TRBV5-4
cdr3_nt: TGTGCCAGCAGCCAAGGCGTAAATTCACCCCTCCACTTT; cdr3_aa: CASSQGVNSPLHF; d_call: NA; j_call: TRBJ1-6; clone_size: once; v_call: TRBV3-1/TRBV3-2
cdr3_nt: TGCGCCAGCAGCCAAGGACTAGCGGGGGGCTACAAAGAGACCCAGTACTTC; cdr3_aa: CASSQGLAGGYKETQYF; d_call: TRBD2; j_call: TRBJ2-5; clone_size: NA; v_call: TRBV5-1
cdr3_nt: TGTGCCAGTAGCCCAGAGGCGGGAGCGTCCTACGAGCAGTACTTC; cdr3_aa: CASSPEAGASYEQYF; d_call: TRBD2; j_call: TRBJ2-7; clone_size: few; v_call: TRBV19
cdr3_nt: TGTGCCAGCAGCGTAGGTTCCAGGGGGCAGGTTGGCTACACCTTC; cdr3_aa: CASSVGSRGQVGYTF; d_call: TRBD1; j_call: TRBJ1-2; clone_size: NA; v_call: TRBV9
cdr3_nt: TGTGCCAGCAGTCCCATGAAAAGCGGGAGGACAGATACGCAGTATTTT; cdr3_aa: CASSPMKSGRTDTQYF; d_call: TRBD2; j_call: TRBJ2-3; clone_size: NA; v_call: TRBV28
cdr3_nt: TGTGCCAGCGCCTCAGCTAGCGGGGTTCAAGAGACCCAGTACTTC; cdr3_aa: CASASASGVQETQYF; d_call: TRBD2; j_call: TRBJ2-5; clone_size: NA; v_call: TRBV7-9
cdr3_nt: TGTGCCTGGATCGGGACAGGGACTTCCTACGAGCAGTACTTC; cdr3_aa: CAWIGTGTSYEQYF; d_call: TRBD1; j_call: TRBJ2-7; clone_size: NA; v_call: TRBV30
cdr3_nt: TGTGCCACCACCGGAAGGCTAGAAATCTTGCGAGATACGCAGTATTTT; cdr3_aa: CATTGRLEILRDTQYF; d_call: NA; j_call: TRBJ2-3; clone_size: NA; v_call: TRBV6-4
cdr3_nt: TGTGCCACCAGTGAGGCACAGGGTGGCAAAAACATTCAGTACTTC; cdr3_aa: CATSEAQGGKNIQYF; d_call: NA; j_call: TRBJ2-4; clone_size: NA; v_call: TRBV24-1
cdr3_nt: TGTGCCACCAGTCCAAACAGGGCTGGGGCCAACGTCCTGACTTTC; cdr3_aa: CATSPNRAGANVLTF; d_call: NA; j_call: TRBJ2-6; clone_size: NA; v_call: TRBV24-1
cdr3_nt: TGTGCCAGCAGCAAAGCGGGACAGGGGCGCTATGGCTACACCTTC; cdr3_aa: CASSKAGQGRYGYTF; d_call: NA; j_call: TRBJ1-2; clone_size: NA; v_call: TRBV21-1
cdr3_nt: TGCGCCAGCAGCCCCACCCGGACTAGCGGGAGCACAGATACGCAGTATTTT; cdr3_aa: CASSPTRTSGSTDTQYF; d_call: TRBD2; j_call: TRBJ2-3; clone_size: NA; v_call: TRBV5-1
cdr3_nt: TGTGCCAGCAGTCTGACTAGCGGGGGGGCCCATAATGAGCAGTTCTTC; cdr3_aa: CASSLTSGGAHNEQFF; d_call: TRBD2; j_call: TRBJ2-1; clone_size: NA; v_call: TRBV6-2/TRBV6-3
cdr3_nt: TGTGCCAGCAGTTTACCCGACAGACGAAATTCACCCCTCCACTTT; cdr3_aa: CASSLPDRRNSPLHF; d_call: NA; j_call: TRBJ1-6; clone_size: NA; v_call: TRBV27
cdr3_nt: TGTGCCAGCAGCATGGGCCCTACTAGCGGGAGCGCCTACGAGCAGTACTTC; cdr3_aa: CASSMGPTSGSAYEQYF; d_call: TRBD2; j_call: TRBJ2-7; clone_size: NA; v_call: TRBV5-4
cdr3_nt: TGTGCCTGGGGATTTCCAGAGAACACTGAAGCTTTCTTT; cdr3_aa: CAWGFPENTEAFF; d_call: NA; j_call: TRBJ1-1; clone_size: once; v_call: TRBV30
cdr3_nt: TGCACCAGCAGCCAAGCCCCAGTACTCTCGGGGTCACCCCTCCACTTT; cdr3_aa: CTSSQAPVLSGSPLHF; d_call: NA; j_call: TRBJ1-6; clone_size: NA; v_call: TRBV1